The 24 T cell receptor beta chains below all came from one sample that was sequenced in a study of cytomegalovirus exposure and HLA in healthy donors (dated by TCRdb to 2017 to 2019). Libraries were built with the immunoSEQ multiplex PCR assay. The source is immuneACCESS, and TCRdb retained only in-frame sequences with V and J called. Part of the clones is not carried over; for the studies checked, unresolved V genes explain less than half of this, and the remainder is unexplained. This sample has some 140,000 clones in its table, and about 86% of those were observed once. In total, the top ten clones hold approximately 2% of the sample. The sequenced material came from PBMCs. Receptors originate from a human donor in good health.

This clone was found a few times. The V gene is TRBV7-9, the J gene TRBJ1-2; maybe TRBD1 (5 bases). The CDR3 extends over 16 amino acids. Germline V gene sequence: CDR1 SEHNR, CDR2 FQNEAQ (reference sequence). Trimming removed 3 bases from V and 6 bases from J, with 20 bases in between. CDR3 loop: CASSFRRDRGGNGYTF. CDR3 nucleotides: TGTGCCAGCAGCTTCCGGCGGGACCGAGGTGGGAATGGCTACACCTTC.

The CDR3 protein is CASSFSTENEKLFF. CDR3 in DNA: TGTGCCAGCAGCTTCTCGACGGAGAATGAAAAACTGTTTTTT. The rearrangement uses TRBV7-9 and TRBJ1-4; D is ambiguous. CDR1 and CDR2 from the germline V gene are SEHNR and FQNEAQ (reference sequence). The V and J ends lost 3 bases and 5 bases respectively, with 10 bases between them. This CDR3 has 14 residues.

The chain is built from TRBV5-4 and TRBJ2-7, with 9 bases matching TRBD1. The V gene's germline CDR1 is SGHNT and CDR2 YYREEE (reference sequence). After removal of 3 bases from V and 5 bases from J, the junction contained 12 bases not matched to a gene. CDR3 length equals 16 residues. The CDR3 region is CASSSANQRTGDEQYF. DNA of the CDR3: TGTGCCAGCAGCTCGGCTAACCAAAGGACAGGGGACGAGCAGTACTTC. Supplemented by reference TRBV5-4 and TRBJ2-7, the full variable domain reads ETGVTQSPTHLIKTRGQQVTLRCSSQSGHNTVSWYQQALGQGPQFIFQYYREEENGRGNFPPRFSGLQFPNYSSELNVNALELDDSALYLCASSSANQRTGDEQYFGPGTRLTVT.

The rearrangement uses TRBV27 and TRBJ2-7; 9 nucleotides line up with TRBD2. V shed 6 bases and J 3 bases; nucleotides not matched to a gene: 9. The CDR3 is 15 amino acids. Per germline, CDR1 MNHEY and CDR2 SMNVEV (reference sequence). The CDR3 here is CASRSPLAGLYEQYF. The CDR3 DNA is TGTGCCAGCAGGTCTCCGCTAGCGGGACTCTACGAGCAGTACTTC.

DNA for the CDR3: TGTGCCAGCAGCCCAACAGGGGGCCAGAATTCACCCCTCCACTTT. This codes for CASSPTGGQNSPLHF. This chain links TRBV6-5 with TRBJ1-6; 9 bases fit TRBD1. This CDR3 contains 15 residues. Trimming at V came to 6 bases and at J to 7 bases, leaving 7 bases not matched to a gene. Germline assignment: CDR1 MNHEY and CDR2 SVGAGI.

The J gene is TRBJ2-5, the V gene TRBV29-1; tentatively, D is TRBD1 (6 bases). V lost 0 bases, J lost 7 bases, and 24 bases lay in between. Germline V gene lookup returns CDR1 SQVTM and CDR2 ANQGSEA. This CDR3 is built from 17 residues. Here the CDR3 reads CSVEDWTTQGPMGTQYF. In nucleotides, the CDR3 is TGCAGCGTTGAAGATTGGACAACCCAGGGGCCAATGGGGACCCAGTACTTC.

This chain joins TRBV2 and TRBJ1-5; 8 nucleotides line up with TRBD1. The J segment lost 7 bases and the V segment lost 8 bases, leaving 10 bases of the junction unmatched. Germline CDR1 is SNHLY and CDR2 is FYNNEI. This CDR3 is built from 14 residues. The chain's CDR3 is CASLGQGGGQPQHF. Here the CDR3 DNA reads TGTGCCAGCCTCGGACAGGGAGGTGGCCAGCCCCAGCATTTT.

The V and J genes are TRBV19 and TRBJ1-1; perhaps TRBD1 as D (6 bases). In germline, CDR1 is LNHDA, CDR2 SQIVND (reference sequence). The CDR3 sequence is 16 residues long. V was pared by 4 bases and J by 0 bases, with 15 bases between. CDR3 protein: CASSSLGQKMNTEAFF. CDR3 sequence (DNA): TGTGCCAGTAGTAGCTTAGGACAGAAGATGAACACTGAAGCTTTCTTT.

The chain has TRBV7-8 and TRBJ2-7; D is undetermined. Trimming took 3 bases from V and 0 from J, leaving 12 bases between them. This CDR3 spans 15 amino acids. Germline CDR1 SGHVS, CDR2 FQNEAQ. Written as DNA, the CDR3 is TGTGCCAGCAGCTTGAGAGCAGGCAACTCCTACGAGCAGTACTTC. It codes for CASSLRAGNSYEQYF.

This clone was counted a single time. The CDR3 here is CASGLQRGRSYNEQFF. The CDR3 DNA reads TGTGCTAGTGGTTTGCAGCGGGGGCGCTCCTACAATGAGCAGTTCTTC. The V call is TRBV12-5, the J call TRBJ2-1; 8 bases match TRBD2. Trimming removed 2 bases from V and 0 bases from J; junction bases left unmatched: 3. CDR3 size: 16 residues. Per germline, CDR1 LGHNT and CDR2 FRNRAP.

The chain is built from TRBV11-3 and TRBJ2-7; 7 bases fit TRBD1. J gave up 5 bases and V 1 base, and 5 bases lay outside the gene matches. The CDR3 consists of 14 residues. Germline loops: CDR1 SGHNT, CDR2 YENEEA. CDR3 amino acids: CASSLGTGGHEQYF. The CDR3 bases are TGTGCCAGCAGCTTAGGGACAGGCGGCCACGAGCAGTACTTC.

The gene calls are TRBV29-1 and TRBJ2-4; 8 bases are a match to TRBD1. Germline values: CDR1 SQVTM, CDR2 ANQGSEA. V was pared by 5 bases and J by 4 bases, with 4 bases of the junction left unmatched. The length of the CDR3 is 13 residues. CDR3 DNA: TGCAGCGTTCTGGACAGGGAGAAAAACATTCAGTACTTC. Its translation is CSVLDREKNIQYF. Based on the CDR3 plus reference TRBV29-1 and TRBJ2-4, the full variable domain is SAVISQKPSRDICQRGTSLTIQCQVDSQVTMMFWYRQQPGQSLTLIATANQGSEATYESGFVIDKFPISRPNLTFSTLTVSNMSPEDSSIYLCSVLDREKNIQYFGAGTRLSVL.

The CDR3 loop reads CASSLDRVATDTQYF. The CDR3 DNA reads as TGTGCCAGCAGCTTGGACAGGGTCGCAACAGATACGCAGTATTTT. The gene calls are TRBV5-6 and TRBJ2-3, with a tentative D call TRBD1 (6 bases). The germline V gene has CDR1 SGHDT and CDR2 YYEEEE. V lost 0 bases to trimming and J lost 3 bases, with 11 bases between them. The CDR3 is 15 residues long.

Comment on this clone: The identical CDR3 is also encoded by other nucleotide sequences in the sample. The chain uses TRBV18 and TRBJ2-6; TRBD1 matches at 8 bases. Losses at the gene ends were 6 bases for V and 0 bases for J; bases not matched to a gene: 7. This CDR3 comprises 17 residues. In germline, CDR1 is KGHSH, CDR2 LQKENI. This CDR3 reads CASSRGQGNSGANVLTF. In DNA form, the CDR3 reads TGTGCCAGCTCTAGAGGACAGGGCAACTCTGGGGCCAACGTCCTGACTTTC. Looking up the rest from reference TRBV18 and TRBJ2-6 gives the full variable domain: NAGVMQNPRHLVRRRGQEARLRCSPMKGHSHVYWYRQLPEEGLKFMVYLQKENIIDESGMPKERFSAEFPKEGPSILRIQQVVRGDSAAYFCASSRGQGNSGANVLTFGAGSRLTVL.

The chain recombines TRBV2 with TRBJ2-5; 7 positions agree with TRBD1. The CDR3 is 13 residues long. V shed 3 bases and J 3 bases; nucleotides not matched to a gene: 1. Germline V gene sequence: CDR1 SNHLY, CDR2 FYNNEI. CDR3 amino acids: CASSETGKETQYF. For the CDR3, the DNA is TGTGCCAGCAGTGAGACAGGGAAAGAGACCCAGTACTTC.

Only a few counts were recorded for this clone. V and J are TRBV5-1 and TRBJ1-4; D gene uncertain. The CDR3 extends over 14 amino acids. The V end was cut by 1 base, the J end by 0 bases, with 4 bases between. Germline V lookup: CDR1 SGHRS, CDR2 YFSETQ. CDR3 amino acids: CASSLTATNEKLFF. The CDR3 nucleotides read TGCGCCAGCAGCTTGACAGCAACTAATGAAAAACTGTTTTTT.

This sequence joins TRBV6-1 and TRBJ1-4, with a tentative D call TRBD1 (5 bases). Between the trimmed V and J ends, which lost 6 bases and 3 bases, there was a span of 11 bases. CDR1 and CDR2 from the germline V gene are MNHNS and SASEGT. The CDR3 covers 14 residues. Here the CDR3 reads CASRLPGSNEKLFF. CDR3 DNA sequence: TGTGCCAGCAGATTACCAGGGTCTAATGAAAAACTGTTTTTT.

This clone was found once. The rearrangement uses TRBV5-6 and TRBJ2-1; 14 positions agree with TRBD2. Germline V lookup: CDR1 SGHDT, CDR2 YYEEEE. After removal of 3 bases from V and 0 bases from J, the junction contained 2 bases not matched to a gene. The CDR3 length is 17 residues. Here the CDR3 DNA reads TGTGCCAGCAGCTACGGGACTAGCGGGAGCTCCTACAATGAGCAGTTCTTC. Encoded protein: CASSYGTSGSSYNEQFF.

The V and J genes are TRBV6-5 and TRBJ2-7; D may be TRBD2 (5 bases). V was clipped by 7 bases and J by 1 base, with 11 bases between them. Germline V gene sequence: CDR1 MNHEY, CDR2 SVGAGI. This CDR3 comprises 13 residues. CDR3 nucleotide sequence: TGTGCCAGCAAGAGGACGGGGTCCTACGAGCAGTACTTC. Protein sequence: CASKRTGSYEQYF.

The count of this clone is one. The chain has TRBV7-3 and TRBJ2-7; no reliable D call. This CDR3 is 14 amino acids long. The germline V gene has CDR1 SGHTA and CDR2 FQGTGA. Trimming left V 2 bases short and J 5 bases short, with 13 bases between. CDR3 amino acids: CASSLRGNEDEQYF. The CDR3 DNA is TGTGCCAGCAGCTTACGTGGCAATGAGGACGAGCAGTACTTC.

The chain joins TRBV5-1 to TRBJ2-7, with 8 bases lining up with TRBD1. The CDR3 extends over 13 amino acids. Germline V lookup: CDR1 SGHRS, CDR2 YFSETQ. V dropped 4 bases and J dropped 2; count of bases not matched to a gene: 2. CDR3 nucleotides: TGCGCCAGCAGCACAGGGGGGACCTACGAGCAGTACTTC. This gives the protein CASSTGGTYEQYF. Variable domain in full (rest from reference TRBV5-1 and TRBJ2-7): KAGVTQTPRYLIKTRGQQVTLSCSPISGHRSVSWYQQTPGQGLQFLFEYFSETQRNKGNFPGRFSGRQFSNSRSEMNVSTLELGDSALYLCASSTGGTYEQYFGPGTRLTVT.

The chain employs TRBV7-9 and TRBJ2-7, with TRBD2 matching over 12 bases. This CDR3 region has 16 residues. V was pared by 1 base and J by 7 bases, with 8 bases of the junction left unmatched. Germline V gives CDR1 SEHNR, CDR2 FQNEAQ (reference sequence). CDR3 protein: CASSLGSSGRAWEQYF. In DNA, the CDR3 is TGTGCCAGCAGCTTAGGGTCTAGCGGGAGGGCCTGGGAGCAGTACTTC.

The chain carries TRBV27 and TRBJ2-7; 9 nucleotides align to TRBD1. The germline CDR1 and CDR2 sequences are MNHEY and SMNVEV (reference sequence). V shed 5 bases and J 5 bases; nucleotides not matched to a gene: 13. There are 16 residues in the CDR3. The CDR3 nucleotides read TGTGCCAGCAGTCGCCGTACACAGGGGGCGCAGGACGAGCAGTACTTC. This gives the protein CASSRRTQGAQDEQYF.

V and J are TRBV4-3 and TRBJ1-1, with D possibly being TRBD1 (5 bases). CDR1 is LGHNA and CDR2 is YSLEER in the germline V gene. The CDR3 sequence is 14 residues long. V was shortened by 1 base and J by 1 base, with 7 bases between the two germline ends. Here the CDR3 reads CASSQVGGNTEAFF. CDR3 sequence (DNA): TGCGCCAGCAGCCAAGTGGGGGGGAACACTGAAGCTTTCTTT.